This T cell receptor beta chain stems from a study of shared clonotypes between healthy human individuals (TCRdb year 2020). For context, the study as a whole: A couple of women and three men aged 18 to 49 years were included in the cohort. For each donor, three plates each were used for CD4 naive and CD4 memory, two plates were used for CD8 naive, and one plate was used for CD8 memory. The study deeply sequenced blood TCR repertoires of roughly five healthy adults to estimate repertoire size and the extent of clonotype sharing between individuals. Libraries were prepared and TCR repertoires were sequenced by different laboratories using diverse techniques, in order to increase sequencing depth and limit assay-specific biases. Between about 0.85 and 8.9 billion PBMCs per donor were obtained by leukapheresis. Beyond this particular receptor, the publication reports: Clonotypes shared by all four sorted-subset donors showed higher generation probabilities than non-shared clonotypes. Only blood was sampled, and tissue TCR repertoires likely differ from those in blood. Because the study included a small number of donors, the genetic and exposure-history diversity represented was limited. Even with the large sequencing depth, rarefaction of the sorted-subset datasets indicated that sequencing was incomplete. Pairwise subsampling indicated that sequencing depth was expected to affect the degree of clonotype sharing among donors. About 5% of naive CD4, more than 3% of naive CD8, approximately 2% of memory CD4, and about 0.4% of memory CD8 clonotypes were shared across a few donors. Naive subsets generally had larger estimated clonotype richness than memory subsets did.

The donors were healthy, HIV-negative adults who had no recently reported acute infections or vaccinations. All donors were Caucasian adults living in Nashville, Tennessee, USA. CD4+ T cells were enriched by magnetic negative selection; naive cells were then positively selected on CD45RA, and the negative fraction formed the memory subset. After blood collection by leukapheresis, PBMCs were isolated using Ficoll-Histopaque density gradient centrifugation and then cryopreserved in the vapor phase of liquid nitrogen. Analytical flow cytometry was used to check the purity and quantity of every magnetically sorted T cell population. Genomic DNA was isolated from each sorted fraction and quantified by UV absorbance on a Nanodrop 2000c. With respect to this clone: No antigen is known for it. Base-call qualities are not available, and no considerably larger clone is one nucleotide away.

TCR CDR3 regions were amplified from genomic DNA by multiplex PCR using the deep immunoSEQ assay. Extracted genomic DNA from each cell subset was spread evenly across all wells of several immunoSEQ 96-well plates, with each plate serving as a replicate. For sorted subsets, around 200 ng genomic DNA, equal to 30,000 to 35,000 T cell genomes, was loaded into each replicate PCR. The purified libraries were quantified using a Qubit 3.0 fluorometer, sized with a Bioanalyzer 2100, and then quantified again using the KAPA Library Quantification kit. Each immunoSEQ 96-well plate was sequenced on its own single-read 150-cycle Illumina NextSeq 550 flow cell. In the source study's methods: Because only junctional sequences without quality scores were contained in the immunoSEQ output, filtering matching that applied to full-length reads could not be performed. Sequences were annotated with PyIR, a Python wrapper for IgBLAST v1.9, using IMGT germline references to assign V/J genes and CDR3. Reads with weak V/J assignments (E-value above 1e-6), missing CDR3, stop codons, out-of-frame junctions, or ambiguous translated residues were removed. V3J clonotypes were defined as sequences sharing an identical inferred V gene, J gene, and CDR3 amino acid sequence. Percentage overlap between repertoires was computed as shared unique clonotypes divided by the size of the smaller repertoire. RTK rarefaction, the Chao1 estimator, and Recon v2.1 estimates of unobserved clonotypes were used to assess repertoire richness. OLGA was used to compute generation probabilities for all TCRbeta clonotypes that the gDNA method yielded from a few donors. TCRdb stores this immuneACCESS table with in-frame sequences only. Part of the clones is absent; in the studies checked, under half of the shortfall reflects unresolved V genes, and no reason is known for the rest. V and J calls and clone size come straight from that table; D and trimming were deduced from the DNA. This sample lists approximately 2.3 million clones; approximately 95% were detected once. The ten largest clones add up to about 0.41% of the sample.

The CDR3 runs 16 residues from the cysteine to the phenylalanine. The DNA shown is the 48-base CDR3, in frame from base 1. V is clipped by 1 base and J by 2 bases, and the sequence between their germline boundaries is 14 bases long. From a lookup of the germline V gene, CDR1 and CDR2 are KGHSH and LQKENI. The clonotype was recovered from a man aged 18 to 29 in good health. Some clones in this sample may be carry-over from other donors' samples. The sequence links TRBV18 to TRBJ2-5; a tentative D match to TRBD2 spans 8 bases. What was sequenced was naive CD4+ T cells from PBMCs. The meaning of the sample's cell subset or site label: CD45RA+ positively selected. CDR3 loop: CASSPRTGGGQETQYF. The nucleotides read TGTGCCAGCTCACCACGGACAGGCGGGGGGCAAGAGACCCAGTACTTC.